Listed here are 17 T cell receptor beta chains from one sample, sequenced in a study of regulatory T cells in long-lasting Graves disease. Time point denoted: newly diagnosed GD, antithyroid drugs for less than 3 months. TCR sequences were obtained from RNA taken from PBMCs. The authors built TCR beta libraries using iRepertoire HTBI primers and Arm-PCR of CDR3 regions. Via MiXCR, TCRdb re-called the multiplex PCR reads, giving one row per CDR3 protein. The profile covers under 250,000 distinct CDR3 sequences, with around a fifth appearing a single time and approximately 10% taken by the ten largest. This same sample was also taken into another study, of T cells in Graves' hyperthyroidism and ophthalmopathy.

Sequencing used peripheral blood mononuclear cells (PBMCs), obtained at new diagnosis, from a patient treated with antithyroid drugs. These receptors all come from a woman aged 25 to 39 with Graves disease.

This clonotype was counted at least ten times. The rearrangement joins TRBV12-5 to TRBJ2-2, with D possibly being TRBD2 (7 bases). V was pared by 0 bases and J by 4 bases, with 15 bases between. Germline CDR1 is LGHNT and CDR2 is FRNRAP. The CDR3 spans 17 residues. This CDR3 is CASGLVLGGPSTGELFF. The CDR3 region has the DNA TGTGCTAGTGGTTTGGTATTGGGGGGGCCTAGCACCGGGGAGCTGTTTTTT.

This clonotype was counted many times. This chain links TRBV28 with TRBJ1-4, with 10 positions matching TRBD1. CDR1 and CDR2 (germline): MDHEN, SYDVKM. This CDR3 has 16 residues. Germline trimming cut 5 bases from V and 5 bases from J; bases unmatched to any gene: 8. This CDR3 is CASSPSDRGINEKLFF. For the CDR3, the DNA is TGTGCCAGCAGTCCCTCGGACAGGGGGATAAATGAAAAACTGTTTTTT.

At least ten counts were recorded for this clonotype. This sequence joins TRBV18 and TRBJ1-1, with unresolved D. CDR1 is KGHSH, CDR2 LQKENI, per germline. CDR3 length: 11 amino acids. Trimming shortened V by 5 bases and J by 11 bases, and 12 bases separated the two germline ends. CDR3 sequence reads: CASSTRTEAFF. The CDR3 coding sequence is TGTGCCAGCTCAACAAGAACGGAGGCTTTCTTT.

This chain uses TRBV11-2 with TRBJ1-2; no clear D. The germline gives CDR1 SGHAT, CDR2 FQNNGV. This CDR3 comprises 11 residues. V lost 4 bases to trimming and J lost 8 bases, with 8 bases between them. CDR3 bases: TGTGCCAGCAGCTCTGCCAGGGGCTACACCTTC. This gives the protein CASSSARGYTF.

CDR3: CASSPDTASYEQYF. As DNA, the CDR3 is TGTGCCAGCAGCCCGGATACTGCCTCCTACGAGCAGTACTTC. The gene calls are TRBV5-8 and TRBJ2-7; D is undetermined. The length of the CDR3 is 14 residues. Germline V gene data show CDR1 as SGHTS and CDR2 as YDEGEE. Deletions cut 4 bases from V and 0 bases from J, with 11 bases between.

Many counts were recorded for this clonotype. J is TRBJ1-5 and V is TRBV7-8; D gene ambiguous. Germline V gene lookup returns CDR1 SGHVS and CDR2 FQNEAQ. The CDR3 runs to 15 residues. Trimming pared 3 bases from V and 0 bases from J, leaving 9 bases between. The CDR3: CASSLAAYSNQPQHF. The CDR3, as DNA: TGTGCCAGCAGCTTGGCTGCTTATAGCAATCAGCCCCAGCATTTT. The full variable domain, in which reference TRBV7-8 and TRBJ1-5 provide the parts outside the CDR3, is GAGVSQSPRYKVAKRGQDVALRCDPISGHVSLFWYQQALGQGPEFLTYFQNEAQLDKSGLPSDRFFAERPEGSVSTLKIQRTQQEDSAVYLCASSLAAYSNQPQHFGDGTRLSIL.

Turning to this clonotype: A much larger clone is a single base away; this may be a read error. CDR3 protein: CSWQKGAREKLFF. In DNA, the CDR3 is TGTTCCTGGCAAAAGGGGGCTCGGGAAAAACTGTTTTTT. The chain recombines TRBV30 with TRBJ1-4, with TRBD1 matching over 7 bases. This CDR3 region has 13 residues. Germline CDR1 GTSNPN, CDR2 SVGIG (reference sequence).

This clonotype was counted a few times. This sequence joins TRBV19 and TRBJ2-7; unclear D gene. Germline CDR1 is LNHDA and CDR2 is SQIVND (reference sequence). The V end lost 4 bases, the J end lost 0 bases, and 10 bases lay between the germline ends. The CDR3 sequence is 14 residues long. CDR3 residues: CASSNAGSSYEQYF. In nucleotides, the CDR3 is TGTGCCAGTAGTAACGCAGGAAGCTCCTACGAGCAGTACTTC.

The chain carries TRBV20-1 and TRBJ1-5; TRBD1 is a possible D gene (6 bases). The CDR3 sequence is 14 residues long. V was pared by 5 bases and J by 0 bases, with 11 bases between. Germline CDR1 and CDR2: DFQATT and SNEGSKA (reference sequence). CDR3 nucleotides: TGCAGTGCTCGGGACACCAATAGCAATCAGCCCCAGCATTTT. Translated, it gives CSARDTNSNQPQHF.

The chain uses TRBV11-3 and TRBJ2-7, with D maybe TRBD1 (5 bases). This CDR3 contains 14 residues. V was clipped by 1 base and J by 2 bases, with 9 bases between them. Germline V lookup: CDR1 SGHNT, CDR2 YENEEA. The DNA for the CDR3 is TGTGCCAGCAGCTTAGGGCCAGGGCCCTACGAGCAGTACTTC. As protein: CASSLGPGPYEQYF.

This clonotype has at least ten counts. This sequence joins TRBV7-9 and TRBJ1-1; no definite D call. V gave up 2 bases and J gave up 0 bases, with 7 bases separating them. Germline V gene sequence: CDR1 SEHNR, CDR2 FQNEAQ (reference sequence). This CDR3 region has 14 residues. The CDR3 DNA reads as TGTGCCAGCAGCTTAAGGACCATGAACACTGAAGCTTTCTTT. Translation: CASSLRTMNTEAFF.

Only a few counts were recorded for this clonotype. This chain links TRBV19 with TRBJ2-2, with 9 bases that match TRBD2. Unmatched junction bases numbered 9, after V lost 6 bases and J lost 7 bases. The CDR3 is made up of 15 amino acids. The germline V gene encodes CDR1 LNHDA and CDR2 SQIVND (reference sequence). CDR3 nucleotide sequence: TGTGCCAGTAGAACCCGGGGACTAGCAAACGGGGAGCTGTTTTTT. It translates to CASRTRGLANGELFF.

This clonotype appeared many times. The chain links TRBV7-6 to TRBJ1-5, with D tentatively TRBD1 (6 bases). In germline, CDR1 is SGHVS, CDR2 FNYEAQ. This CDR3 has 18 amino acids. Trimming pared 1 base from V and 0 bases from J, leaving 16 bases between. In nucleotides, the CDR3 is TGTGCCAGCAGCTTAGAGGCAGGGGTCGGGTATAGCAATCAGCCCCAGCATTTT. Its translation: CASSLEAGVGYSNQPQHF.

The chain combines TRBV4-1 with TRBJ1-4, with D possibly TRBD1 on 5 matching bases. The germline CDR1 and CDR2 sequences are MGHRA and YSYEKL. Trimming pared 5 bases from V and 8 bases from J, leaving 18 bases between. CDR3 length: 15 residues. The DNA for the CDR3 is TGCGCCAGCAGCTACTCCCCAGGGCCAGCAGAAAAACTGTTTTTT. Translating it yields CASSYSPGPAEKLFF.

CDR3 nucleotides: TGTGCCAGCCGGACAGGGGGCCAGGGACGCAATCAGCCCCAGCATTTT. Amino acids: CASRTGGQGRNQPQHF. The V gene is TRBV28, the J gene TRBJ1-5, with 11 bases lining up with TRBD1. The CDR3 is made up of 16 amino acids. Trimming removed 8 bases from V and 2 bases from J; junction bases left unmatched: 8. The germline CDR1 and CDR2 sequences are MDHEN and SYDVKM.

In its sample, this clonotype was seen many times. The chain joins TRBV5-1 to TRBJ2-7; D might be TRBD1 (5 bases). In germline, CDR1 is SGHRS, CDR2 YFSETQ. V gave up 4 bases and J gave up 5 bases, with 10 bases separating them. The CDR3 extends over 12 amino acids. For the CDR3, the DNA is TGCGCCAGCAGCCCCGACAGCCACGAGCAGTACTTC. As protein: CASSPDSHEQYF.

This clonotype was observed many times. This rearrangement joins TRBV15 to TRBJ1-1; D is unresolved. The CDR3 consists of 14 residues. In germline, CDR1 is LNHNV, CDR2 YYDKDF (reference sequence). V was cut by 5 bases and J by 0 bases, with 10 bases left in between. CDR3 loop: CATSRDAVNTEAFF. As DNA, the CDR3 is TGTGCCACCAGCCGCGATGCGGTGAACACTGAAGCTTTCTTT. Based on the CDR3 plus reference TRBV15 and TRBJ1-1, the full variable domain is DAMVIQNPRYQVTQFGKPVTLSCSQTLNHNVMYWYQQKSSQAPKLLFHYYDKDFNNEADTPDNFQSRRPNTSFCFLDIRSPGLGDTAMYLCATSRDAVNTEAFFGQGTRLTVV.